The 8 T cell receptor beta chains given below trace back to one sample, sequenced in a study of OX40 agonist ivuxolimab in advanced cancers. Produced via immunoSEQ multiplex PCR; TCRdb's table is partial and in-frame only. Of 70,000 to 80,000 clones in the sample, roughly nine tenths were seen once. The sample was CD4+ or CD8+ T cells sorted from blood, taken in a trial of the OX40 agonist ivuxolimab. The receptors originated from an adult with an advanced solid tumor such as melanoma, head and neck, liver or kidney cancer.

V gene TRBV6-1 combines with J gene TRBJ1-1; a weak D match, TRBD1 (5 bases). Germline V gives CDR1 MNHNS, CDR2 SASEGT. The CDR3 spans 13 residues. Deletions cut 4 bases from V and 1 base from J, with 7 bases between. CDR3: CASSAGQNTEAFF. The CDR3 nucleotides are TGTGCCAGCAGTGCCGGACAGAACACTGAAGCTTTCTTT.

The V and J genes are TRBV7-9 and TRBJ1-2; D not certain. This CDR3 is 13 amino acids long. Trimming cost V 0 bases and J 8 bases, with 10 bases left between them. Germline CDR1 SEHNR, CDR2 FQNEAQ (reference sequence). For the CDR3, the DNA is TGTGCCAGCAGCTTAGCGAACGAATGGGGCTACACCTTC. It codes for CASSLANEWGYTF.

DNA of the CDR3: TGTGCCAGCAGTGAAAGGGGCACTTATAGCAATCAGCCCCAGCATTTT. Translating gives CASSERGTYSNQPQHF. The chain links TRBV6-1 to TRBJ1-5; a weak D match, TRBD1 (5 bases). Germline V gene sequence: CDR1 MNHNS, CDR2 SASEGT. The CDR3 is 16 residues long. Trimming stripped 2 bases from V and 0 bases from J, with 11 bases between.

V gene TRBV6-1 combines with J gene TRBJ1-5; D remains ambiguous. V lost 1 base, J lost 6 bases, and 7 bases lay in between. Germline V CDR1 and CDR2: MNHNS, SASEGT. The CDR3 length is 13 residues. CDR3 DNA sequence: TGTGCCAGCAGTGAAGGGGGTGGTCAGCCCCAGCATTTT. Encoded protein: CASSEGGGQPQHF.

This clone turned up a few times. V usage is TRBV2 and J usage is TRBJ2-1, with D possibly being TRBD1 or TRBD2 (5 bases each). Trimming took off 6 bases at V and 13 bases at J, with 16 bases between the two ends. Germline-derived CDR1 and CDR2 are SNHLY and FYNNEI. The CDR3 runs to 12 residues. The CDR3 coding sequence is TGTGCCAGCAGGGAGGAACTTAGGGGTCAGTTCTTC. It codes for CASREELRGQFF. Full variable domain (missing parts from reference TRBV2 and TRBJ2-1): EPEVTQTPSHQVTQMGQEVILRCVPISNHLYFYWYRQILGQKVEFLVSFYNNEISEKSEIFDDQFSVERPDGSNFTLKIRSTKLEDSAMYFCASREELRGQFFGPGTRLTVL.

V gene TRBV6-6 combines with J gene TRBJ1-4; D gene ambiguous. The germline V gene has CDR1 MNHNY and CDR2 SVGAGI (reference sequence). V was shortened by 6 bases and J by 0 bases, with 11 bases between the two germline ends. CDR3 length equals 15 residues. CDR3 nucleotides: TGTGCCAGCAGACGACGAGGAGCAACTAATGAAAAACTGTTTTTT. This translates into CASRRRGATNEKLFF.

V gene TRBV6-6 combines with J gene TRBJ1-2; TRBD1 matches at 7 bases. The J segment lost 6 bases and the V segment lost 4 bases, leaving 11 bases of the junction unmatched. The germline gives CDR1 MNHNY, CDR2 SVGAGI (reference sequence). The CDR3 sequence is 15 residues long. CDR3 in DNA: TGTGCCAGCAGTTCACCCAGGGGGGGCGGTGATGGCTACACCTTC. This translates into CASSSPRGGGDGYTF.

The rearrangement joins TRBV4-1 to TRBJ2-1; 14 bases line up with TRBD2. This CDR3 spans 16 amino acids. V was clipped by 3 bases and J by 9 bases; unmatched bases: 7. The germline V gene has CDR1 MGHRA and CDR2 YSYEKL. CDR3 sequence reads: CASSQMTSGGVGEQFF. The CDR3 nucleotides read TGCGCCAGCAGCCAGATGACTAGCGGGGGGGTAGGTGAGCAGTTCTTC.